This T cell receptor beta chain was captured by sequencing in a study of tumor-infiltrating lymphocytes in primary liver carcinoma. Overall study findings and caveats: With p = 0.039, the top-250-clone fraction in tumors significantly exceeded that in blood.

Constant-region priming of roughly 490 ng total RNA yielded TCR beta cDNA. Each TCR beta library was derived from three nested multiplex PCR rounds that employed slightly modified ARM-PCR. TRBV1-TRBV30 forward primers paired with a C-beta reverse primer were used in the first two PCR rounds, which ran approximately 10 cycles each. TCRdb redid the calling of the multiplex PCR reads with MiXCR, one entry per CDR3 protein. The top ten clones hold roughly 9% of a sample with about 320,000 distinct CDR3 sequences, roughly two thirds of them seen once. Unsorted whole blood supplied the RNA, and germline DNA was extracted too. The patients, who had chronic HBV infection, were treatment-naive (untreated). Remarks on this clonotype: The antigen is undetermined.

The length of the CDR3 is 17 residues. CDR1 and CDR2 from the germline V gene are SGHTA and FQGTGA. Trimming removed 0 bases from V and 3 bases from J, with 18 bases in between. Material for sequencing was peripheral blood. The receptor was derived from a man aged 35-49 years with primary liver carcinoma and hepatitis B virus infection. The V gene is TRBV7-3, the J gene TRBJ2-7; maybe TRBD1 (5 bases). CDR3 coding DNA: TGTGCCAGCAGCTTAACGGGGCATGGTCGGCCTGGCTACGAGCAGTACTTC. As protein: CASSLTGHGRPGYEQYF. The full variable domain, with the rest looked up from reference TRBV7-3 and TRBJ2-7, is GAGVSQTPSNKVTEKGKYVELRCDPISGHTALYWYRQSLGQGPEFLIYFQGTGAADDSGLPNDRFFAVRPEGSVSTLKIQRTERGDSAVYLCASSLTGHGRPGYEQYFGPGTRLTVT.